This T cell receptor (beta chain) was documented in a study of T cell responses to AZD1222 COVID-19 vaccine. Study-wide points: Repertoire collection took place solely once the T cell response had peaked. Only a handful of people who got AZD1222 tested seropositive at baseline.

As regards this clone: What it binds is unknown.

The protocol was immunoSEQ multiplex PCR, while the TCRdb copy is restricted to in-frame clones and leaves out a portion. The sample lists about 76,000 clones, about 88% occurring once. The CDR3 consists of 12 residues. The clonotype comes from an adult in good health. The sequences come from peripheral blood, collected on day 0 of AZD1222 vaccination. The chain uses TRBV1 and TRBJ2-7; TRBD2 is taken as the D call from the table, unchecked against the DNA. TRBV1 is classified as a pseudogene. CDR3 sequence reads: CTSSQDRNEQYV. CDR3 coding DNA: TGCACCAGCAGCCAAGATAGAAACGAGCAGTACGTC.